This TCR beta chain is from a study of control samples from healthy donors and cancer patients. This clone was detected once. The repertoire was sequenced with immunoSEQ multiplex PCR; TCRdb's copy has only in-frame clones and lacks some. The repertoire holds about 130,000 clones, with about 92% as singletons. V shed 8 bases and J shed 1 base, with 17 bases lying between them. Germline V gene lookup returns CDR1 MNHEY and CDR2 SVGAGI. The CDR3 length is 15 residues. The origin of this receptor is a man between 45 and 60 years old with head and neck cancer. The gene calls are TRBV6-5 and TRBJ1-1, with D perhaps matching TRBD1 (5 bases). The sequencing sample was made of PBMCs. CDR3 DNA sequence: TGTGCCAGCGGAGCAGGAGGGGTCGCGAACACTGAAGCTTTCTTT. This encodes CASGAGGVANTEAFF.